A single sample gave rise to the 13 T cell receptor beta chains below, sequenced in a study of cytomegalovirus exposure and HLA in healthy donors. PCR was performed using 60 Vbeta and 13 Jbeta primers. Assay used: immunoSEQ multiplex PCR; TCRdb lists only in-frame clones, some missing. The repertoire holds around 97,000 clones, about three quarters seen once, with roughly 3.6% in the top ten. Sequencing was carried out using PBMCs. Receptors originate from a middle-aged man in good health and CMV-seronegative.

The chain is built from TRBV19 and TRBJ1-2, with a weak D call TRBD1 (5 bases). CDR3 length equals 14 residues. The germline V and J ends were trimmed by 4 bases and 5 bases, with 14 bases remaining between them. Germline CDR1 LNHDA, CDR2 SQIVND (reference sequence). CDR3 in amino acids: CASSTGEGIYGYTF. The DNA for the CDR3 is TGTGCCAGTAGTACTGGGGAGGGGATATATGGCTACACCTTC.

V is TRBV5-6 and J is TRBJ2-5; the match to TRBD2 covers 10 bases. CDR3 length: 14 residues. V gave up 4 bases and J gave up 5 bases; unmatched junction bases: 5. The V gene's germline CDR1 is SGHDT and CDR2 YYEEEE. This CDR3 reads CASSEGLAIETQYF. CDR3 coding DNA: TGTGCCAGCAGCGAGGGACTAGCGATCGAGACCCAGTACTTC.

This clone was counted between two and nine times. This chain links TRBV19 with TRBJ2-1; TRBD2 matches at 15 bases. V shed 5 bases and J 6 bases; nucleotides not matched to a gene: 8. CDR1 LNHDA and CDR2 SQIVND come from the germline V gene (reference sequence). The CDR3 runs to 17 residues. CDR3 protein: CASSSWTSGGVGNEQFF. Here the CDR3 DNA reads TGTGCCAGTAGTTCCTGGACTAGCGGGGGGGTGGGCAATGAGCAGTTCTTC.

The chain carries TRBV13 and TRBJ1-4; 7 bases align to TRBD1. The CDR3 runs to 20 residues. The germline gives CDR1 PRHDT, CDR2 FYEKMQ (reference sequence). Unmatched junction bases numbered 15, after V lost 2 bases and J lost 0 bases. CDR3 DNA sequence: TGTGCCAGCAGCTTAAAAGCAGGGGGGAACTCAAGAGCAACTAATGAAAAACTGTTTTTT. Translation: CASSLKAGGNSRATNEKLFF.

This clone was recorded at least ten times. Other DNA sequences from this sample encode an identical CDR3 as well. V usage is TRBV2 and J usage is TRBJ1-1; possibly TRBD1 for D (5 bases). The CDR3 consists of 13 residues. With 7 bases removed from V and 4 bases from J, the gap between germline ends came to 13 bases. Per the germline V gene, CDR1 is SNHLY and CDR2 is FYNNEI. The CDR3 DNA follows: TGTGCCAGCACAGGAGGGGCAGGCACTGAAGCTTTCTTT. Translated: CASTGGAGTEAFF.

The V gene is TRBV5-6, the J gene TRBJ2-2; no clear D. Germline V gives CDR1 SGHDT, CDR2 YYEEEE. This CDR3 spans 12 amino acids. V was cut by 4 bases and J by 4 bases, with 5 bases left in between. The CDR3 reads CASSPFTGELFF. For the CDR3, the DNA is TGTGCCAGCAGCCCGTTCACCGGGGAGCTGTTTTTT.

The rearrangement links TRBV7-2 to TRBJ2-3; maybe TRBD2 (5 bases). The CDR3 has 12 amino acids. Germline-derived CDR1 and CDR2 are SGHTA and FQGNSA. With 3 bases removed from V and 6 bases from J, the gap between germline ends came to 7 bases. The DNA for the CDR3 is TGTGCCAGCAGCTTGAGGGCCGATACGCAGTATTTT. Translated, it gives CASSLRADTQYF.

The DNA of the CDR3 is TGTGCCAGCAGTGAAGCGCGGGTGGCGGGGCACCCCAATCAGCCCCAGCATTTT. Its protein is CASSEARVAGHPNQPQHF. J is TRBJ1-5 and V is TRBV6-1; TRBD1 might be the D (5 bases). Trimming shortened V by 0 bases and J by 3 bases, and 18 bases separated the two germline ends. Germline loops: CDR1 MNHNS, CDR2 SASEGT. The length of the CDR3 is 18 residues.

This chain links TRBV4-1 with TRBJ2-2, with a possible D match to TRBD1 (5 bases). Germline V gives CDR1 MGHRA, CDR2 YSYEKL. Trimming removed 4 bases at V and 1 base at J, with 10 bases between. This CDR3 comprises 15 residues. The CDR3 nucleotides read TGCGCCAGCAGCCCTCGAGGACAGAACACCGGGGAGCTGTTTTTT. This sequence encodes CASSPRGQNTGELFF.

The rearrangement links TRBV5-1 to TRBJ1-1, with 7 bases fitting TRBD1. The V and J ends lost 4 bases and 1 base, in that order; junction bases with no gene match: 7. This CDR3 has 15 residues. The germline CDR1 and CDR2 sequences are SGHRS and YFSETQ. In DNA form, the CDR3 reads TGCGCCAGCAGCCAATGGGGACAGTGGAACACTGAAGCTTTCTTT. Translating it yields CASSQWGQWNTEAFF.

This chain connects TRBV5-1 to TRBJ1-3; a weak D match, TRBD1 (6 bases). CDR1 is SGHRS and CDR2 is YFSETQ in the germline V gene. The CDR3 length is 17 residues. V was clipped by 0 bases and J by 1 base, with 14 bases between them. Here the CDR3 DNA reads TGCGCCAGCAGCTTGGATCCGAGGGGGGGATCTGGAAACACCATATATTTT. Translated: CASSLDPRGGSGNTIYF.

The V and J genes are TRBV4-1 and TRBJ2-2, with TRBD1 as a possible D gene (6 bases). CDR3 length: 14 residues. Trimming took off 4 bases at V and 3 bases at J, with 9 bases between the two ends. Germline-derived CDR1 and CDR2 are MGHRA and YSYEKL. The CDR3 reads CASSLNRDTGELFF. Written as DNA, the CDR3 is TGCGCCAGCAGCCTGAACAGGGACACCGGGGAGCTGTTTTTT.

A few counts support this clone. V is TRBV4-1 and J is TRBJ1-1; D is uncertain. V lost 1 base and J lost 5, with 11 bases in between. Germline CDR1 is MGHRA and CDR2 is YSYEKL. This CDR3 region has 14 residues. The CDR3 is CASSQGGYGTEAFF. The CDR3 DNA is TGCGCCAGCAGCCAAGGAGGGTATGGGACTGAAGCTTTCTTT.